This TCR beta chain was found in a study of vaccination effects on CD4 cells after COVID-19. As for the study in general: The second dose preceded post-vaccine samples by a median of 72 days.

Regarding this clone: Its cognate antigen is unknown.

Sequencing was performed with immunoSEQ multiplex PCR; in TCRdb, only in-frame clones are kept and a portion is missing. Of about 15,000 clones listed, roughly 75% are singletons. With V trimmed by 1 base and J by 1 base, 1 base remained unmatched. CDR3 size: 16 residues. Germline loops: CDR1 LNHNV, CDR2 YYDKDF (reference sequence). Peptide-pool stimulation followed by sequencing identified expanded antigen-specific CD4+ clonotypes in the ViraFEST assay. Subsequent to less than twelve days of culture, CD4+ T cells were isolated. Two doses of either BNT162b2 or mRNA-1273 were given to each participant. The researchers cultured 1.9 million or so PBMC per well with about 10 IU/ml IL-2 and roughly 10 ug/ml peptides. Half-medium exchanges with IL-2 medium took place on days 3 and 7. General study results and limits: Clones that were induced by infection or by vaccine showed marked contraction late after vaccination.

Sequences were derived from CD4+ T cells from PBMCs cultured with HCoV-NL63 spike peptides, sampled after COVID-19 vaccination. The origin of this receptor is a human donor who received a COVID-19 vaccine. The gene calls are TRBV15 and TRBJ2-3, with 11 bases identical to TRBD2. The CDR3 DNA is TGTGCCACCAGCAGAGCACTAGCGGGGGGCACAGATACGCAGTATTTT. This translates into CATSRALAGGTDTQYF.